This TCR beta chain was recovered during a study of tumor-infiltrating lymphocytes in primary liver carcinoma. Looking at the study overall: Stage T1-T3 N0M0 tumors spanned about 4 to 11 cm.

On this clonotype: The antigen is unknown. One end of the junction is discordant with germline, which a read error may explain.

Total RNA amounting to around 450 ng was the source from which TCR beta cDNA was made with a constant-region primer. Three nested multiplex PCR rounds of slightly modified ARM-PCR generated TCR beta libraries. The first two PCR rounds, nine to ten cycles each, used TRBV1-TRBV30 forward primers and a C-beta reverse primer. TCRdb re-analysed the multiplex PCR reads in MiXCR, keeping a single row per CDR3 protein. The sample has more than 70,000 distinct CDR3 sequences; 69% are singletons. Unsorted bulk tissue, about 19-30 mg of it, served as the source for co-extraction of RNA and DNA. Patients were treatment-naive with chronic HBV infection. The CDR3 runs to 14 residues. CDR1 MGHRA and CDR2 YSYEKL come from the germline V gene. Overall study findings and caveats: Less overlap was seen in tumor-adjacent and tumor-blood pairs than in tumor region pairs. Significantly larger top-250-clone fractions were found in tumors than in blood (p = 0.039).

The clonotype comes from a man aged 35 to 55 with primary liver carcinoma and hepatitis B virus infection. The chain couples TRBV4-1 to TRBJ2-7, with D tentatively TRBD1 or TRBD2 (5 bases each). Sample: tumor-adjacent normal liver tissue. CDR3 residues: CAGSRGLGAYEQYF. The CDR3 coding sequence is TGCGCCGGCAGCCGAGGGTTAGGGGCCTATGAGCAGTACTTC.